This is a list of T cell receptor beta chains from one sample in a study of T cell repertoires in cytomegalovirus infection. TCRdb re-derived calls from the reads in MiXCR, one entry per CDR3 protein. In the table there are hundreds of thousands of distinct CDR3 sequences, 25% to 30% of which are singletons. These TCRs are of unknown antigen specificity. The sequencing used cultured PBMCs, collected from culture after CMV antigen stimulation. Receptors were obtained from a human donor in good health (CMV status not recorded). Some clones in this sample may be carry-over from other donors' samples. Each CDR3 is given with its conserved first and last residue. The D gene is left open where the match is weak. Size is omitted from some rows. Given values are once, few, many or a class for expanded clones.

d_gene,v_gene,abundance,j_gene,CDR3nt,CDR3aa
-,TRBV7-2,few,TRBJ1-2,TGTGCCAGCAGCTTAGGAGTGGGGGGAGACTATGGCTACACCTTC,CASSLGVGGDYGYTF
TRBD1,TRBV7-2,many,TRBJ1-2,TGTGCCAGCAGCTTAGTGGCAGGGGGCGATGGCTACACCTTC,CASSLVAGGDGYTF
TRBD1,TRBV7-8,many,TRBJ1-2,TGTGCCAGCAGCTCAAGACAGGGGGCAGTCTATGGCTACACCTTC,CASSSRQGAVYGYTF
-,TRBV7-6,-,TRBJ1-4,TGTGCCAGCAGCATAGGGTACGGGGGTGAAAAACTGTTTTTT,CASSIGYGGEKLFF
TRBD2,TRBV19,-,TRBJ2-5,TGTGCCAGTAGTATTCGTAGCAAGGGACTAGCGGGGGTACAAGAGACCCAGTACTTC,CASSIRSKGLAGVQETQYF
-,TRBV7-9,-,TRBJ2-6,TGTGCCAGCAGCCATCAGGGAGCTGGGGCCAACGTCCTGACTTTC,CASSHQGAGANVLTF
-,TRBV2,few,TRBJ2-3,TGTGCCAGCAGTGTTGAGGCCCAAATGCCCACAGATACGCAGTATTTT,CASSVEAQMPTDTQYF
TRBD1,TRBV13,-,TRBJ2-7,TGTGCCAGCAGCGCCGTGGGACAGGTGATACCCTACGAGCAGTACTTC,CASSAVGQVIPYEQYF
-,TRBV20-1,-,TRBJ1-1,TGCAGTGCTAGAAAGCGGAGCAACACTGAAGCTTTCTTT,CSARKRSNTEAFF
-,TRBV3-1,-,TRBJ1-2,TGTGCCAGCAGCCAAGATCTTGGGGGCAGCTACTATGGCTACACCTTC,CASSQDLGGSYYGYTF
-,TRBV7-6,few,TRBJ2-1,TGTGCCAGCAGCTCCGGGACATTATCCTCCAATGAGCAGTTCTTC,CASSSGTLSSNEQFF
-,TRBV28,once,TRBJ2-5,TGTGCCAGCAGTTCTCAGATCGACCATGAGACCCAGTACTTC,CASSSQIDHETQYF
TRBD2,TRBV30,-,TRBJ2-1,TGTGCCTGCCGGGGGGGTGGCTACAATGAGCAGTTCTTC,CACRGGGYNEQFF
-,TRBV19,few,TRBJ1-6,TGTGCCAGTATTCAAGTTGAAGGTTCACCCCTCCACTTT,CASIQVEGSPLHF
TRBD2,TRBV7-3,-,TRBJ2-7,TGTGCCAGCAGCGGCGGGAGTGGCGAGCAGTACTTC,CASSGGSGEQYF
TRBD1,TRBV12-3/TRBV12-4,once,TRBJ2-7,TGTGCCAGCAGTTTAGACAGGGGGGCCTCCTACGAGCAGTACTTC,CASSLDRGASYEQYF
TRBD1,TRBV10-3,few,TRBJ1-1,TGTGCCATCAGTGAGGTGACAGGGGGGAACACTGAAGCTTTCTTT,CAISEVTGGNTEAFF
-,TRBV2,few,TRBJ2-7,TGTGCCAACTCCGGGACAGCGGGTACCTACGAGCAGTACTTC,CANSGTAGTYEQYF
-,TRBV7-2,few,TRBJ1-2,TGTGCCAGCAGCTCCCTTGGGGAAGGCTACACCTTC,CASSSLGEGYTF
-,TRBV6-2/TRBV6-3,-,TRBJ2-2,TGTGCCAGCAGTTACGGAGGGGAAGGAGGGGAGCTGTTTTTT,CASSYGGEGGELFF
TRBD2,TRBV27,-,TRBJ2-3,TGTGCCAGCAGTTCCAGGACTAGGATGAGCGCAGATACGCAGTATTTT,CASSSRTRMSADTQYF
TRBD1,TRBV6-5,-,TRBJ1-3,TGTGCCAGCAGCCGCGGGACAGGGGCAAACGGAAACACCATATATTTT,CASSRGTGANGNTIYF
-,TRBV7-6,many,TRBJ1-6,TGTGCCAGCAGCCCACAGAGAACTAATTCACCCCTCCACTTT,CASSPQRTNSPLHF
-,TRBV20-1,once,TRBJ2-7,TGCAGTGCTAGAGATGAGGGTCTCGAGCAGTACTTC,CSARDEGLEQYF
TRBD2,TRBV7-2,few,TRBJ2-7,TGTGCCAGCAGCAATAGCGGGTTCTCCTACGAGCAGTACTTC,CASSNSGFSYEQYF
-,TRBV6-6,-,TRBJ1-1,TGTGCCAGCAGTACCGAAGCCGGGAGGGGGACTGAAGCTTTCTTT,CASSTEAGRGTEAFF